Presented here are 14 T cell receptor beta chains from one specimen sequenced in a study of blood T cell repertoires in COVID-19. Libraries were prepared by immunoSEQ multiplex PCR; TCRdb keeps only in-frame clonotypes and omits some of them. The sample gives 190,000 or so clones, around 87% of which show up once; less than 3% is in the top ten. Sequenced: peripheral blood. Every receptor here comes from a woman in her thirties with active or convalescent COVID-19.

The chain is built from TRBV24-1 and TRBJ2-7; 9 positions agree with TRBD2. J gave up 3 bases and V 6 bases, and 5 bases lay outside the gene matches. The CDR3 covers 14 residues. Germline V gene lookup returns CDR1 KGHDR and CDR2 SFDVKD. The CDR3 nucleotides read TGTGCCACCAGTCATAGCGGGAGCGGCTACGAGCAGTACTTC. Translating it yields CATSHSGSGYEQYF.

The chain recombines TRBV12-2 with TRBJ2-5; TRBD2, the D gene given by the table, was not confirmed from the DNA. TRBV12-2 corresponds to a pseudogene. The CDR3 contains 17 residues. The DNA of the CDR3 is TGTGCAAGTCGCTTTATCGGACTAGCGGGGAACCAAGAGACCCAGTACTTC. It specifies CASRFIGLAGNQETQYF.

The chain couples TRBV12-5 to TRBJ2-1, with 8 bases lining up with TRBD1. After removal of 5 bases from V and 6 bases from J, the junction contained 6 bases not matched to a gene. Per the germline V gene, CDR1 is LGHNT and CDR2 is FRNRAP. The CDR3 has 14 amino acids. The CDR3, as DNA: TGTGCTAGTGGTCCTGGGACAGGAGGCAATGAGCAGTTCTTC. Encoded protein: CASGPGTGGNEQFF.

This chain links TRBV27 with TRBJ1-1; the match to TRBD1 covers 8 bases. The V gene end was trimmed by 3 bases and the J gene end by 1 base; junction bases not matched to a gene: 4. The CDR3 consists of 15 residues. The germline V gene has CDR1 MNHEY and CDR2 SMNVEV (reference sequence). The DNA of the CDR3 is TGTGCCAGCAGTTTCCGGGGACAGGAGAACACTGAAGCTTTCTTT. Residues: CASSFRGQENTEAFF.

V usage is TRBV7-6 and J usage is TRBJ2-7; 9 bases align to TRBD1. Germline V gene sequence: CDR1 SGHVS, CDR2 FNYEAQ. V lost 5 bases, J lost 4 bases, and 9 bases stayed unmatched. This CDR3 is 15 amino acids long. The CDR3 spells CASSPTGTGRYEQYF. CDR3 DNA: TGTGCCAGCAGCCCAACCGGGACAGGGCGGTACGAGCAGTACTTC.

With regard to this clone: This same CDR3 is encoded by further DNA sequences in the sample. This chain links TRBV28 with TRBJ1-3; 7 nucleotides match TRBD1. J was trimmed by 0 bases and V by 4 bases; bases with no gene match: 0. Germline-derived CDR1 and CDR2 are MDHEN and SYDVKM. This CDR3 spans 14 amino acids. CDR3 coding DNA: TGTGCCAGCAGTTCAGGGGGCTCTGGAAACACCATATATTTT. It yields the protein CASSSGGSGNTIYF.

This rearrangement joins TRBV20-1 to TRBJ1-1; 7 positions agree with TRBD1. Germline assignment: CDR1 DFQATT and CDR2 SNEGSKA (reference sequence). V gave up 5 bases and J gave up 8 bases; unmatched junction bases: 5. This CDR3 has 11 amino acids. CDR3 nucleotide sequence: TGCAGTGCTCCCGGGACAGTCGAAGCTTTCTTT. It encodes CSAPGTVEAFF.

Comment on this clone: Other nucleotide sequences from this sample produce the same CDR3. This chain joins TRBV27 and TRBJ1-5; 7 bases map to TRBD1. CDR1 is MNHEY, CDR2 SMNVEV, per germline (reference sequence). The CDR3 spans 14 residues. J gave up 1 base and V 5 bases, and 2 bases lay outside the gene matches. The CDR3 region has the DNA TGTGCCAGCAGTCACAGGGGAAGCAATCAGCCCCAGCATTTT. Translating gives CASSHRGSNQPQHF.

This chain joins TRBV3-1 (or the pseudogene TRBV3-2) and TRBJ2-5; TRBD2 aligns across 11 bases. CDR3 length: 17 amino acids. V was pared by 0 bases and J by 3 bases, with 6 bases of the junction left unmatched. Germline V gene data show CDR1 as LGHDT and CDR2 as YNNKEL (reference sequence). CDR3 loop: CASSQEGVAGGKETQYF. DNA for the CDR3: TGTGCCAGCAGCCAAGAAGGAGTAGCGGGGGGGAAAGAGACCCAGTACTTC.

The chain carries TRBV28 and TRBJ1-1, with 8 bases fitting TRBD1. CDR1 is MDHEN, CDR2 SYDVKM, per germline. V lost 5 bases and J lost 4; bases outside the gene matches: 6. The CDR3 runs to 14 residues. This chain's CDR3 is CASSLGTGGTEAFF. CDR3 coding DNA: TGTGCCAGCAGTCTCGGAACAGGGGGCACTGAAGCTTTCTTT.

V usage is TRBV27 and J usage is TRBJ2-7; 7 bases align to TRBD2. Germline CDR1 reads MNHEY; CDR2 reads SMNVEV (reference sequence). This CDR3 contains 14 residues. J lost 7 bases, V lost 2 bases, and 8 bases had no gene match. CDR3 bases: TGTGCCAGCAGTTTAACGGGAGGCCCTTGGGAGCAGTACTTC. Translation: CASSLTGGPWEQYF.

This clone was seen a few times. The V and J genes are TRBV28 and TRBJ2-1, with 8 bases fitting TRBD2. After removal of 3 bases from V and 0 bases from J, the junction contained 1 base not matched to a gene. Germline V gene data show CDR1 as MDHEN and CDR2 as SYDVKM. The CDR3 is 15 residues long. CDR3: CASSLSGSSYNEQFF. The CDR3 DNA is TGTGCCAGCAGTTTGAGCGGGAGCTCCTACAATGAGCAGTTCTTC. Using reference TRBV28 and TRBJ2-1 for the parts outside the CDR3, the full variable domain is DVKVTQSSRYLVKRTGEKVFLECVQDMDHENMFWYRQDPGLGLRLIYFSYDVKMKEKGDIPEGYSVSREKKERFSLILESASTNQTSMYLCASSLSGSSYNEQFFGPGTRLTVL.

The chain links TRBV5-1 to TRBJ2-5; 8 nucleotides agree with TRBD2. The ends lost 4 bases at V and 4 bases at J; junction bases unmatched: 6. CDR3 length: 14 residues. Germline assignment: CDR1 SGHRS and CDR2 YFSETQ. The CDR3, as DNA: TGCGCCAGCAGCCCCTCTACTAGCGGAGAGACCCAGTACTTC. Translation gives CASSPSTSGETQYF.

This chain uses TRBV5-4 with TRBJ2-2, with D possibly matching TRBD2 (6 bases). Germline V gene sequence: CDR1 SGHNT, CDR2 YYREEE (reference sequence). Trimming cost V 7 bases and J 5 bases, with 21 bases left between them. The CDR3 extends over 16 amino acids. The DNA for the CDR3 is TGTGCCAGCGGCAGCCGCGGCCTAGCGAGGACCGGGGAGCTGTTTTTT. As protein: CASGSRGLARTGELFF.